A single sample gave rise to the 17 T cell receptor beta chains below, sequenced in a study of cytomegalovirus exposure and HLA in healthy donors. With 60 Vbeta and 13 Jbeta primers, the PCR was carried out. Assay used: immunoSEQ multiplex PCR; TCRdb lists only in-frame clones, some missing. The sample shows some 130,000 clones, around 63% of them seen only once. The sequenced sample consisted of PBMCs. The receptors here all came from a human donor in good health.

This clone has just one count. The J gene is TRBJ2-5, the V gene TRBV19; 8 bases are shared with TRBD2. Germline CDR1 is LNHDA and CDR2 is SQIVND (reference sequence). The CDR3 consists of 15 residues. V trimming: 4 bases; J trimming: 5 bases; junction bases outside the gene matches: 9. The CDR3 spells CASSTERGGLETQYF. Here the CDR3 DNA reads TGTGCCAGTAGTACAGAACGGGGGGGACTGGAGACCCAGTACTTC. The full variable domain, in which reference TRBV19 and TRBJ2-5 provide the parts outside the CDR3, is DGGITQSPKYLFRKEGQNVTLSCEQNLNHDAMYWYRQDPGQGLRLIYYSQIVNDFQKGDIAEGYSVSREKKESFPLTVTSAQKNPTAFYLCASSTERGGLETQYFGPGTRLLVL.

This clone was picked up a small number of times. The chain carries TRBV5-4 and TRBJ2-1, with 7 bases fitting TRBD1. V was clipped by 0 bases and J by 0 bases; unmatched bases: 3. This CDR3 is 16 amino acids long. Germline V CDR1 and CDR2: SGHNT, YYREEE (reference sequence). The CDR3 DNA reads as TGTGCCAGCAGCTTGGAGTGGGACAGCTCCTACAATGAGCAGTTCTTC. It translates to CASSLEWDSSYNEQFF.

The gene calls are TRBV10-3 and TRBJ2-7; the match to TRBD1 covers 9 bases. Per germline, CDR1 ENHRY and CDR2 SYGVKD. The V and J ends lost 2 bases and 6 bases, in that order; junction bases with no gene match: 8. The CDR3 sequence is 15 residues long. The CDR3: CAISEAGQGDAEQYF. In DNA form, the CDR3 reads TGTGCCATCAGTGAGGCGGGACAGGGAGACGCCGAGCAGTACTTC.

This clone has a handful of counts. V and J are TRBV28 and TRBJ2-2, with 8 bases fitting TRBD1. Germline V gene sequence: CDR1 MDHEN, CDR2 SYDVKM. Trimming cost V 8 bases and J 4 bases; bases outside gene matches: 9. There are 15 residues in the CDR3. The CDR3 region is CASLAGGGGTGELFF. DNA of the CDR3: TGTGCCAGCCTTGCAGGGGGCGGTGGCACCGGGGAGCTGTTTTTT.

The chain recombines TRBV5-1 with TRBJ2-7, with 10 bases that match TRBD2. Per germline, CDR1 SGHRS and CDR2 YFSETQ. V gave up 4 bases and J gave up 4 bases; unmatched junction bases: 11. CDR3 size: 16 residues. CDR3 sequence (DNA): TGCGCCAGCAGCCCACAGGCTAGCGGGAGTTGGTACGAGCAGTACTTC. It translates to CASSPQASGSWYEQYF.

V usage is TRBV28 and J usage is TRBJ1-1; the match to TRBD1 covers 7 bases. CDR1 and CDR2 (germline): MDHEN, SYDVKM. This CDR3 contains 14 residues. The trim removed 4 bases at V and 7 bases at J, leaving 9 bases unmatched. The CDR3 bases are TGTGCCAGCAGTTCCCCCAGGGGGGACCTTGAAGCTTTCTTT. Its translation is CASSSPRGDLEAFF.

This clone was observed a few times. J is TRBJ2-7 and V is TRBV27; perhaps TRBD1 as D (6 bases). V lost 5 bases to trimming and J lost 3 bases, with 14 bases between them. Germline CDR1 reads MNHEY; CDR2 reads SMNVEV (reference sequence). The length of the CDR3 is 14 residues. CDR3 residues: CASSPIEGGYEQYF. For the CDR3, the DNA is TGTGCCAGCAGTCCCATTGAAGGGGGCTACGAGCAGTACTTC.

The V gene is TRBV7-2, the J gene TRBJ1-4, with a weak D call TRBD1 (5 bases). This CDR3 contains 15 residues. Trimming took 2 bases from V and 7 from J, leaving 14 bases between them. Germline V gene data show CDR1 as SGHTA and CDR2 as FQGNSA. For the CDR3, the DNA is TGTGCCAGCAGCTTACATAGGGGCGTTGGTGAAAAACTGTTTTTT. This codes for CASSLHRGVGEKLFF.

The V and J genes are TRBV10-1 and TRBJ2-7, with D possibly matching TRBD2 (5 bases). V was shortened by 0 bases and J by 6 bases, with 15 bases between the two germline ends. The CDR3 totals 15 residues. CDR1 and CDR2 (germline): WNHNN, SYGVQD (reference sequence). The CDR3 nucleotides read TGCGCCAGCAGTGAGTCCCCCTCGGCCGGGGTCGAGCAGTACTTC. As protein: CASSESPSAGVEQYF.

The rearrangement links TRBV7-2 to TRBJ2-7, with D possibly TRBD1 on 6 matching bases. Germline CDR1 and CDR2: SGHTA and FQGNSA. V was cut by 0 bases and J by 1 base, with 13 bases left in between. The CDR3 extends over 16 amino acids. CDR3 nucleotide sequence: TGTGCCAGCAGCTTAGCGGCAGGGACAAAATCCTACGAGCAGTACTTC. It encodes CASSLAAGTKSYEQYF.

The rearrangement joins TRBV9 to TRBJ2-5; D might be TRBD2 (5 bases). CDR3 length equals 13 residues. V dropped 2 bases and J dropped 1 base, with 6 bases sitting between them. Germline loops: CDR1 SGDLS, CDR2 YYNGEE. This CDR3 reads CASSVRVQETQYF. As DNA, the CDR3 is TGTGCCAGCAGCGTGAGGGTCCAAGAGACCCAGTACTTC. The full variable domain, its missing parts supplied by reference TRBV9 and TRBJ2-5, is DSGVTQTPKHLITATGQRVTLRCSPRSGDLSVYWYQQSLDQGLQFLIQYYNGEERAKGNILERFSAQQFPDLHSELNLSSLELGDSALYFCASSVRVQETQYFGPGTRLLVL.

The chain employs TRBV7-3 and TRBJ1-1, with 9 bases fitting TRBD1. From germline, CDR1 is SGHTA and CDR2 FQGTGA. The CDR3 loop spans 15 amino acids. Germline trimming cut 5 bases from V and 3 bases from J; bases unmatched to any gene: 7. The CDR3 reads CASSATGGQDTEAFF. CDR3 sequence (DNA): TGTGCCAGCAGCGCCACAGGGGGCCAGGACACTGAAGCTTTCTTT.

The J gene is TRBJ2-7, the V gene TRBV27; 9 positions match TRBD1. The junction had 8 bases not matched to a gene; V was cut back by 4 bases and J by 1 base. From germline, CDR1 is MNHEY and CDR2 SMNVEV (reference sequence). This CDR3 has 16 amino acids. CDR3 in amino acids: CASSSPTGGGSYEQYF. Here the CDR3 DNA reads TGTGCCAGCAGTTCCCCGACAGGGGGGGGATCCTACGAGCAGTACTTC.

This clone was observed a few times. This rearrangement joins TRBV15 to TRBJ1-1; D ambiguous. CDR1 LNHNV and CDR2 YYDKDF come from the germline V gene (reference sequence). CDR3 size: 14 residues. Trimming took off 2 bases at V and 5 bases at J, with 12 bases between the two ends. CDR3 nucleotides: TGTGCCACCAGCAGATTCCCCAAGAGGACTGAAGCTTTCTTT. The encoded protein is CATSRFPKRTEAFF.

This clone has only a few counts. The genes are TRBV2 and TRBJ2-7; maybe TRBD1 (5 bases). The germline V gene has CDR1 SNHLY and CDR2 FYNNEI. The V gene lost 5 bases and the J gene lost 3 bases, with 8 bases spanning the gap. This CDR3 spans 12 amino acids. The CDR3 DNA reads as TGTGCCAGCAGTTCCGACAGCTACGAGCAGTACTTC. It specifies CASSSDSYEQYF.

This clone was recorded a few times. CDR3 sequence (DNA): TGTGCCAGTAGTCCTGGGACAGGGTTGGGAACTGAAGCTTTCTTT. Translating it yields CASSPGTGLGTEAFF. The chain couples TRBV19 to TRBJ1-1; 9 bases align to TRBD1. The CDR3 has 15 amino acids. Germline assignment: CDR1 LNHDA and CDR2 SQIVND (reference sequence). V dropped 5 bases and J dropped 5; count of bases not matched to a gene: 9.

This chain uses TRBV7-6 with TRBJ1-2, with 7 bases matching TRBD1. CDR3 length: 12 residues. The germline CDR1 and CDR2 sequences are SGHVS and FNYEAQ. Trimming removed 5 bases from V and 8 bases from J; junction bases left unmatched: 5. The CDR3 sequence is CASSPRQGGYTF. The CDR3 bases are TGTGCCAGCAGCCCGAGACAGGGAGGCTACACCTTC.